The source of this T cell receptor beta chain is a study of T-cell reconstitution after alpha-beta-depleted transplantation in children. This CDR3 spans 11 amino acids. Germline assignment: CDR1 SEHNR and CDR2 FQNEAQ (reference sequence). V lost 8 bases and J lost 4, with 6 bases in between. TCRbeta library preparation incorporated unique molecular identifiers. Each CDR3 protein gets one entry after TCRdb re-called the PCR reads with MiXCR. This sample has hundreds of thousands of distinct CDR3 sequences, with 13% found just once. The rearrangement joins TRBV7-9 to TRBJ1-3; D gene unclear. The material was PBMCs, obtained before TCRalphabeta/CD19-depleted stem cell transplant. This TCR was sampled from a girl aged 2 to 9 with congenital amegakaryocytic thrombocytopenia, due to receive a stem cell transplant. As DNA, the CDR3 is TGTGCCAGCCAAGCCGGAAACACCATATATTTT. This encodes CASQAGNTIYF. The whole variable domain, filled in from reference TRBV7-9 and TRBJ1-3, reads DTGVSQNPRHKITKRGQNVTFRCDPISEHNRLYWYRQTLGQGPEFLTYFQNEAQLEKSRLLSDRFSAERPKGSFSTLEIQRTEQGDSAMYLCASQAGNTIYFGEGSWLTVV.